A selection of T cell receptor beta chains follows, all from one sample in a study of cytotoxic CD8 clonotypes in ibrutinib-treated CLL. Here immunoSEQ multiplex PCR was the method, and the copy in TCRdb shows in-frame clones only, minus some. The data contain tens of thousands of clones, roughly 54% of them seen just once; the ten biggest clones take up around 25%. Sequenced here: PBMCs, sampled at disease progression, from a patient treated with ibrutinib. Every receptor here comes from a human donor with chronic lymphocytic leukemia. The CDR3 runs from the conserved cysteine through the conserved F or W. D genes are given only for firm matches. Clone size is stated in some rows and not others, as once, few, many or a class when expanded.

CDR3nt: TGTGCCAGCAGTTACTCCCTTCTCCTGAACTATGGCTACACCTTC; CDR3aa: CASSYSLLLNYGYTF; v_gene: TRBV6-5; d_gene: -; abundance: few; j_gene: TRBJ1-2
CDR3nt: TGCGCCAGCAGCACTAGCGGGGGGGCCTACGAGCAGTACTTC; CDR3aa: CASSTSGGAYEQYF; v_gene: TRBV5-1; d_gene: TRBD2; abundance: -; j_gene: TRBJ2-7
CDR3nt: TGTGCCAGCAGCTGGGTTGATAGAGACTACAATGAGCAGTTCTTC; CDR3aa: CASSWVDRDYNEQFF; v_gene: TRBV5-3; d_gene: -; abundance: -; j_gene: TRBJ2-1
CDR3nt: TGTGCCAGCAGTGAGGCTAGCGGGGACACCGGGGAGCTGTTTTTT; CDR3aa: CASSEASGDTGELFF; v_gene: TRBV6-1; d_gene: TRBD2; abundance: once; j_gene: TRBJ2-2
CDR3nt: TGTGCCAGCACCATGACTAGCGGGGGGGACTACGAGCAGTACTTC; CDR3aa: CASTMTSGGDYEQYF; v_gene: TRBV6-1; d_gene: TRBD2; abundance: many; j_gene: TRBJ2-7
CDR3nt: TGTGCCTGGGTCCCTTTGGGGATGGGGTACACTGAAGCTTTCTTT; CDR3aa: CAWVPLGMGYTEAFF; v_gene: TRBV30; d_gene: -; abundance: many; j_gene: TRBJ1-1
CDR3nt: TGTGCCAGCAGTCTAAACAGGAACAATGAGCAGTTCTTC; CDR3aa: CASSLNRNNEQFF; v_gene: TRBV6-5; d_gene: -; abundance: -; j_gene: TRBJ2-1
CDR3nt: TGTGCCAGCAGCAGGACCGGGACAGGGCTCTACGAGCAGTACTTC; CDR3aa: CASSRTGTGLYEQYF; v_gene: TRBV5-6; d_gene: TRBD1; abundance: -; j_gene: TRBJ2-7
CDR3nt: TGTGCCAGTAGTTTGAGGGATTACTACGAGCAGTACTTC; CDR3aa: CASSLRDYYEQYF; v_gene: TRBV19; d_gene: -; abundance: medium-sized; j_gene: TRBJ2-7
CDR3nt: TGCGCCAGCAGCCAAGATCTCTTCGCACGCGGAGAGCCCTACGAGCAGTACTTC; CDR3aa: CASSQDLFARGEPYEQYF; v_gene: TRBV4-3; d_gene: -; abundance: few; j_gene: TRBJ2-7
CDR3nt: TGTGCAAGTCGCGCCAGGCGGCGGGGGGGCCATAATACGCAGTATTTT; CDR3aa: CASRARRRGGHNTQYF; v_gene: TRBV12-2; d_gene: -; abundance: once; j_gene: TRBJ2-3
CDR3nt: TGTGCCAGCGCACGGACAGAAGGGAACGAGCAGTACTTC; CDR3aa: CASARTEGNEQYF; v_gene: TRBV7-9; d_gene: -; abundance: -; j_gene: TRBJ2-7
CDR3nt: TGTGCCAGCTCACCAACTGGGTACCCCTATAATTCACCCCTCCACTTT; CDR3aa: CASSPTGYPYNSPLHF; v_gene: TRBV18; d_gene: -; abundance: -; j_gene: TRBJ1-6
CDR3nt: TGTGCTAGTGAAATGAGGACAGACCATAATGAAAAACTGTTTTTT; CDR3aa: CASEMRTDHNEKLFF; v_gene: TRBV12-5; d_gene: -; abundance: -; j_gene: TRBJ1-4
CDR3nt: TGTGCCAGCAGCTTAATGCCCGGGACAGGGGTCAATGAGCAGTTCTTC; CDR3aa: CASSLMPGTGVNEQFF; v_gene: TRBV7-2; d_gene: TRBD1; abundance: -; j_gene: TRBJ2-1
CDR3nt: TGTGCCAGCAGAAGGCAGGGTAGCACTGAAGCTTTCTTT; CDR3aa: CASRRQGSTEAFF; v_gene: TRBV28; d_gene: -; abundance: few; j_gene: TRBJ1-1
CDR3nt: TGTGCCAGCAGCTTAGAAGCCCACTACGAGCAGTACTTC; CDR3aa: CASSLEAHYEQYF; v_gene: TRBV7-6; d_gene: -; abundance: few; j_gene: TRBJ2-7
CDR3nt: TGTGCCAGCAGTGAAAGAAAACTGGGACAGACGTCTGAAGCTTTCTTT; CDR3aa: CASSERKLGQTSEAFF; v_gene: TRBV2; d_gene: TRBD1; abundance: -; j_gene: TRBJ1-1
CDR3nt: TGTGCCAGCAACAGACAGGGGGCACTTATGAACACTGAAGCTTTCTTT; CDR3aa: CASNRQGALMNTEAFF; v_gene: TRBV27; d_gene: TRBD1; abundance: many; j_gene: TRBJ1-1
CDR3nt: TGTGCCAGCAGTTTTGAGGGCAGGGTCGGCACTGAAGCTTTCTTT; CDR3aa: CASSFEGRVGTEAFF; v_gene: TRBV27; d_gene: -; abundance: -; j_gene: TRBJ1-1
CDR3nt: TGTGCCAGCAGCGTAGTAGATACGCAGTATTTT; CDR3aa: CASSVVDTQYF; v_gene: TRBV9; d_gene: -; abundance: -; j_gene: TRBJ2-3
CDR3nt: TGTGCCACCAGCAGAGTGATTGATGGAGATCAGCCCCAGCATTTT; CDR3aa: CATSRVIDGDQPQHF; v_gene: TRBV15; d_gene: -; abundance: once; j_gene: TRBJ1-5
CDR3nt: TGTGCCAGCAGCTTTGGACCCTCAAGAAACACCATATATTTT; CDR3aa: CASSFGPSRNTIYF; v_gene: TRBV7-8; d_gene: -; abundance: once; j_gene: TRBJ1-3
CDR3nt: TGTGCCAGCAGTGAACAGGGGGCTTTGGGTGAAGCTTTCTTT; CDR3aa: CASSEQGALGEAFF; v_gene: TRBV25-1; d_gene: TRBD1; abundance: few; j_gene: TRBJ1-1
CDR3nt: TGTGCCAGCAGTTTAAGAGGACAGGGCCTTTTGAACACTGAAGCTTTCTTT; CDR3aa: CASSLRGQGLLNTEAFF; v_gene: TRBV28; d_gene: TRBD1; abundance: many; j_gene: TRBJ1-1
CDR3nt: TGTGCCAGCGGCCCAAGTGTTACGCAGTATTTT; CDR3aa: CASGPSVTQYF; v_gene: TRBV28; d_gene: -; abundance: few; j_gene: TRBJ2-3
CDR3nt: TGTGCCTGGAGTGTATTGGGTGGACTATCTATTACAGATACGCAGTATTTT; CDR3aa: CAWSVLGGLSITDTQYF; v_gene: TRBV30; d_gene: -; abundance: -; j_gene: TRBJ2-3
CDR3nt: TGTGCCAGCAGTAGGACAGGGGGGACCTACGAGCAGTACTTC; CDR3aa: CASSRTGGTYEQYF; v_gene: TRBV19; d_gene: TRBD1; abundance: -; j_gene: TRBJ2-7
CDR3nt: TGTGCCAGCAGCACGACAGCATTGAACACTGAAGCTTTCTTT; CDR3aa: CASSTTALNTEAFF; v_gene: TRBV28; d_gene: -; abundance: -; j_gene: TRBJ1-1